The clone carrying this TCR beta chain occurred once. Its antigen remains unidentified. The data belong to a study of PD-1 blockade in classical Hodgkin lymphoma. Study context: Intravenous nivolumab at 3 mg/kg was given to patients every 2 weeks.

Study outcomes and limitations: Exclusion was applied to patients who started nivolumab under 1 year after ASCT. TCR diversity at baseline was reported to be reduced in newly diagnosed patients relative to healthy donors.

The data were produced by immunoSEQ multiplex PCR, yet TCRdb's version contains in-frame clones alone and is incomplete. The sample yields some 3,000 clones, 71% seen once. The CDR3 consists of 15 residues. The germline V and J ends were trimmed by 0 bases and 7 bases, with 10 bases remaining between them. CDR1 and CDR2 from the germline V gene are MNHEY and SMNVEV (reference sequence). The patients all showed relapse after autologous stem cell transplantation, while their brentuximab vedotin exposure varied. Magnetic depletion of non-target cells from thawed PBMCs yielded purified CD8+ T cells. The sample here was CD8+ T cells from blood, taken at baseline. This sequence joins TRBV27 and TRBJ1-6; the D gene is possibly TRBD1 (5 bases). The source of this sequence is a human donor with classical Hodgkin lymphoma. The CDR3 sequence: CASSLSRGVNSPLHF. Here the CDR3 DNA reads TGTGCCAGCAGTTTATCGAGAGGGGTCAATTCACCCCTCCACTTT.